The source of this T cell receptor (beta chain) is a study of blood T cell repertoires in COVID-19. For the study at large: PBMCs, B-cell-depleted T cells, or T cells provided the cDNA or gDNA that made up the material.

CDR1 and CDR2 (germline): MNHNY, SVGAGI (reference sequence). With V trimmed by 8 bases and J by 9 bases, 6 bases remained unmatched. The CDR3 runs 13 residues. This clone showed up just a few times. Source study methods: How many nucleated cells were present was estimated from reference gene primer amplification. Profiling relied on immunoSEQ multiplex PCR, and the TCRdb table lists in-frame clones only, not all of them. V and J calls and clone size are copied from that table; D and trimming were computed from the DNA. The table has under 200,000 clones, around 83% seen once. The clonotype originates from a human donor in a cohort sampled during active COVID-19. What was sequenced was peripheral blood. The chain joins TRBV6-6 to TRBJ1-6; 8 nucleotides agree with TRBD1. The DNA for the CDR3 is TGTGCCAGCTGGGGGACAGGCATTTCACCCCTCCACTTT. Amino acid sequence: CASWGTGISPLHF.